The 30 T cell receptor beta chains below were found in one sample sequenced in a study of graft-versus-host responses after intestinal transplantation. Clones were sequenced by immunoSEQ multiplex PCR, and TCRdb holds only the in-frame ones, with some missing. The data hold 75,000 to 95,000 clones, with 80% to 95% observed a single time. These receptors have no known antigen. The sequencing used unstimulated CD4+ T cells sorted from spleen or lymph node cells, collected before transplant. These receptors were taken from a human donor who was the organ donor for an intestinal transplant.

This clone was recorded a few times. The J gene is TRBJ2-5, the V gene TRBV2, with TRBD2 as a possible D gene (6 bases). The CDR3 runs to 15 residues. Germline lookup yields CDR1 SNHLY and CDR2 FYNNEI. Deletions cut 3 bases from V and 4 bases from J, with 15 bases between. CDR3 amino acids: CASSEDGLAVETQYF. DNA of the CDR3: TGTGCCAGCAGTGAGGATGGGTTAGCGGTAGAGACCCAGTACTTC.

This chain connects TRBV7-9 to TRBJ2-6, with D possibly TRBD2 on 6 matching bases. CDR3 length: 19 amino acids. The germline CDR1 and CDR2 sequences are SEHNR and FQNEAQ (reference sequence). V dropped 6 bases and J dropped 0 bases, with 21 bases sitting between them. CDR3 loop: CASRARTGGRVSGANVLTF. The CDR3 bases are TGTGCCAGCAGAGCCAGAACCGGGGGTCGGGTCTCTGGGGCCAACGTCCTGACTTTC.

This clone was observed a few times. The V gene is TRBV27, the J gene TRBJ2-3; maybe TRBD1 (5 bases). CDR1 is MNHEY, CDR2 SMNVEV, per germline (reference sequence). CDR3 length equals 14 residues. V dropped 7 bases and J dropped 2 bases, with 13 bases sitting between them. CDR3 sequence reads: CASTISGSTDTQYF. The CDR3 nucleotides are TGTGCCAGCACCATTTCAGGGTCCACAGATACGCAGTATTTT.

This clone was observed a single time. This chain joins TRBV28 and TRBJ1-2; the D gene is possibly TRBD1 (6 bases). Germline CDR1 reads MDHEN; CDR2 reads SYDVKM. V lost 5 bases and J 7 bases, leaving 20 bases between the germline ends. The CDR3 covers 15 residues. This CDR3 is CASSPRTVSLGGYTF. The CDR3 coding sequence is TGTGCCAGCAGTCCCAGGACAGTTTCCCTCGGTGGCTACACCTTC.

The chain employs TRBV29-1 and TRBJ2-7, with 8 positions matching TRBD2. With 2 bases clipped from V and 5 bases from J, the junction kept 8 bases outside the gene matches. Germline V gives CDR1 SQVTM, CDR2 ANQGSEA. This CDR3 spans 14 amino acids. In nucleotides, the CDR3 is TGCAGCGTTGAAAAGGGACTAGATCACCACGAGCAGTACTTC. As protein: CSVEKGLDHHEQYF.

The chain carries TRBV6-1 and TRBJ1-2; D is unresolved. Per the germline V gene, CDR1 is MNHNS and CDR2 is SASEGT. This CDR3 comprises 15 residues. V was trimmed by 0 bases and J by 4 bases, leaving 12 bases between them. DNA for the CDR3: TGTGCCAGCAGTGAAGCGCGGGAGGGTCCCTATGGCTACACCTTC. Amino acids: CASSEAREGPYGYTF.

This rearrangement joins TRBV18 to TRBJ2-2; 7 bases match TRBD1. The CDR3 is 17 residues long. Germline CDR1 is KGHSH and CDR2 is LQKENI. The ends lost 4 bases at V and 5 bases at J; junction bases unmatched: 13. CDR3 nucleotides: TGTGCCAGCTCACGGACAGGCCCTGACCGAAGGACCGGGGAGCTGTTTTTT. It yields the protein CASSRTGPDRRTGELFF. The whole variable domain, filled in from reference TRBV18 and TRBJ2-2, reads NAGVMQNPRHLVRRRGQEARLRCSPMKGHSHVYWYRQLPEEGLKFMVYLQKENIIDESGMPKERFSAEFPKEGPSILRIQQVVRGDSAAYFCASSRTGPDRRTGELFFGEGSRLTVL.

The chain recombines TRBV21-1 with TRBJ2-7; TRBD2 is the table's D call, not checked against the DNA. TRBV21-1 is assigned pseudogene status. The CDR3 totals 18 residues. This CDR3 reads CASSKVWCSASGSYEQYF. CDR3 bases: TGTGCCAGCAGCAAAGTTTGGTGTTCGGCTAGCGGTTCCTACGAGCAGTACTTC.

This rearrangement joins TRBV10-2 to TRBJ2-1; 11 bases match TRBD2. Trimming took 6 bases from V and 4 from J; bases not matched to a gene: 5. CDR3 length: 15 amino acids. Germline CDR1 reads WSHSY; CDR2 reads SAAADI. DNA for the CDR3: TGCGCCAGCAGACTAGCGGGGGCGGAATACAATGAGCAGTTCTTC. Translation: CASRLAGAEYNEQFF.

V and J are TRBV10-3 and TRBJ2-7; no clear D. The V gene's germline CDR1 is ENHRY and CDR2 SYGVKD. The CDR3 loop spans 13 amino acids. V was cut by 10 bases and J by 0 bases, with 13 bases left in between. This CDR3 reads CATVGSISYEQYF. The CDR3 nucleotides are TGTGCCACCGTTGGTAGTATCTCCTACGAGCAGTACTTC.

CDR3 amino acids: CASRTQVGQTEAFF. DNA for the CDR3: TGTGCCAGCAGGACACAGGTGGGCCAAACTGAAGCTTTCTTT. This chain uses TRBV2 with TRBJ1-1; D is perhaps TRBD1 (5 bases). The CDR3 is 14 amino acids. The V and J ends lost 6 bases and 5 bases respectively, with 16 bases between them. Germline CDR1 and CDR2: SNHLY and FYNNEI.

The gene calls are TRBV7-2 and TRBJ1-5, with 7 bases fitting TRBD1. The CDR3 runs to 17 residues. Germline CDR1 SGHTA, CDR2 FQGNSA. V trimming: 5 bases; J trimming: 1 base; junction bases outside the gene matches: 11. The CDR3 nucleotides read TGTGCCAGCAGCCCAATTTCGTTCAGGGGGAGCAATCAGCCCCAGCATTTT. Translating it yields CASSPISFRGSNQPQHF.

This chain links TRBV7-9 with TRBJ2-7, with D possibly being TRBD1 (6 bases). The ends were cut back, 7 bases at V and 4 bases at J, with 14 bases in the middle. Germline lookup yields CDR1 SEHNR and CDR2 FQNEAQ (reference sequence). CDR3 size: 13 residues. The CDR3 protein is CASNPDSSYEQYF. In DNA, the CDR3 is TGTGCCAGCAACCCGGACAGCTCTTACGAGCAGTACTTC. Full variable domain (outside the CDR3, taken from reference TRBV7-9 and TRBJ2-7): DTGVSQNPRHKITKRGQNVTFRCDPISEHNRLYWYRQTLGQGPEFLTYFQNEAQLEKSRLLSDRFSAERPKGSFSTLEIQRTEQGDSAMYLCASNPDSSYEQYFGPGTRLTVT.

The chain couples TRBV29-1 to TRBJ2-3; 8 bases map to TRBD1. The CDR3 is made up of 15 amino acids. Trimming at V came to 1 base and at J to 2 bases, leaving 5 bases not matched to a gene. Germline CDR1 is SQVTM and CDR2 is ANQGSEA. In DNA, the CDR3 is TGCAGCGTTGAAGGCAAGGACAGGGCCACAGATACGCAGTATTTT. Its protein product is CSVEGKDRATDTQYF.

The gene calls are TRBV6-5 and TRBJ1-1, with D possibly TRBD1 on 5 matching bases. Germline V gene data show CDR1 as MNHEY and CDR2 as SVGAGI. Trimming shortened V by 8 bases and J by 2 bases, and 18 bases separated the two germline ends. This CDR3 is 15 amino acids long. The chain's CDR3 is CASGPWRGLNTEAFF. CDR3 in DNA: TGTGCCAGCGGCCCCTGGAGGGGCTTAAACACTGAAGCTTTCTTT.

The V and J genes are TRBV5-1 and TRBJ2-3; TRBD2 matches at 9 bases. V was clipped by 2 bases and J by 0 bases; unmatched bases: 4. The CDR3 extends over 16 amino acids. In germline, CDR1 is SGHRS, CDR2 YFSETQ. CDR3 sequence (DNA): TGCGCCAGCAGCTTAGTGCGGGGGGGAAGCACAGATACGCAGTATTTT. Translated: CASSLVRGGSTDTQYF.

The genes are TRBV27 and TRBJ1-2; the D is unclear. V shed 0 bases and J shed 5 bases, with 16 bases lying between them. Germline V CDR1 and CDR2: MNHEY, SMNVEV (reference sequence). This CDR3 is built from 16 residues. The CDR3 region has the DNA TGTGCCAGCAGTTTATCCCCCTCGAGGGATCTATATGGCTACACCTTC. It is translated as CASSLSPSRDLYGYTF.

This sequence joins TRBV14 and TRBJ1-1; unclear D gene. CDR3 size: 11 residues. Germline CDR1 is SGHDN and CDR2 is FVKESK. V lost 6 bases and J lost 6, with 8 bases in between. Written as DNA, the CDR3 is TGTGCCAGCAGTCTAGGATCTGAAGCTTTCTTT. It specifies CASSLGSEAFF.

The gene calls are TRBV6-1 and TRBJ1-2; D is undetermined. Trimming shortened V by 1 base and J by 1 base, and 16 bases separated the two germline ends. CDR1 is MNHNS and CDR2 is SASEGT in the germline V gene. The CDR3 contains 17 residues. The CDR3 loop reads CASSEGRRLYYNYGYTF. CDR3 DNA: TGTGCCAGCAGTGAAGGGAGGAGGCTATATTATAACTATGGCTACACCTTC.

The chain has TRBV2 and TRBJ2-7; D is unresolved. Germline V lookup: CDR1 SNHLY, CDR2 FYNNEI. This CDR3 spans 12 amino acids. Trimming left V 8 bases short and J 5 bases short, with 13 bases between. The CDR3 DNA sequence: TGTGCCAGCTGGCAGTTTGGAGACGAGCAGTACTTC. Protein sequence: CASWQFGDEQYF. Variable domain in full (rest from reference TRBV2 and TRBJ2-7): EPEVTQTPSHQVTQMGQEVILRCVPISNHLYFYWYRQILGQKVEFLVSFYNNEISEKSEIFDDQFSVERPDGSNFTLKIRSTKLEDSAMYFCASWQFGDEQYFGPGTRLTVT.

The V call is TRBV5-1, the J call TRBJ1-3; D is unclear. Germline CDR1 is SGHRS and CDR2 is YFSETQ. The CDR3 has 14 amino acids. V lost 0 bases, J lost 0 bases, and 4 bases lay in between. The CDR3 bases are TGCGCCAGCAGCTTGGGGCCCTCTGGAAACACCATATATTTT. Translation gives CASSLGPSGNTIYF.

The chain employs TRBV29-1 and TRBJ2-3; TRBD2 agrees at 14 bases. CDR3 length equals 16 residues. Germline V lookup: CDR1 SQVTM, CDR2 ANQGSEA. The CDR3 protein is CRDLTSGRVMADTQYF. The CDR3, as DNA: TGCAGAGACTTGACTAGCGGGAGGGTCATGGCAGATACGCAGTATTTT.

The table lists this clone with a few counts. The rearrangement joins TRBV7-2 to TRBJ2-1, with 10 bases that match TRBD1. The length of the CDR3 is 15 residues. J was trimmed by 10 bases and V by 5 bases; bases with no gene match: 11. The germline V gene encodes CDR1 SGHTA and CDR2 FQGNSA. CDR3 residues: CASSPLGQGSYEQFF. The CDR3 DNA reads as TGTGCCAGCAGCCCCCTGGGACAGGGGTCATACGAGCAGTTCTTC.

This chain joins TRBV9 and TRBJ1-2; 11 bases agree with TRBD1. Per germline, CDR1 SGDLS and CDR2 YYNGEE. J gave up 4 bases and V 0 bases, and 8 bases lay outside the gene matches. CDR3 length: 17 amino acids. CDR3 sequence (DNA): TGTGCCAGCAGCGTAGCAACCGCCGGGACAGGGGGCTATGGCTACACCTTC. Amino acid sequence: CASSVATAGTGGYGYTF.

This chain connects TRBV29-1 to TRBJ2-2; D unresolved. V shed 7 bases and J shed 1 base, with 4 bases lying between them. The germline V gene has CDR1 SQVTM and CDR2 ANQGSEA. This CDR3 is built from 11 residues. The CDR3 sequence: CSARNTGELFF. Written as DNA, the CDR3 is TGCAGCGCCAGGAACACCGGGGAGCTGTTTTTT.

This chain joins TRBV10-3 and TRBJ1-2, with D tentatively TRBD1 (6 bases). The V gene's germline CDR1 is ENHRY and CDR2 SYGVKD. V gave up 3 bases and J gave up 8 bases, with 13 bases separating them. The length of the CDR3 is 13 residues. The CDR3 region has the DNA TGTGCCATCAGTGACGGGACACCTAGGGGCTACACCTTC. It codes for CAISDGTPRGYTF.

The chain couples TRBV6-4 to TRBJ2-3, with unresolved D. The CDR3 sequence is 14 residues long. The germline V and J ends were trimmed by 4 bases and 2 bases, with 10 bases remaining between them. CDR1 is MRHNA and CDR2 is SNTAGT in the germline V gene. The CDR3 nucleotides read TGTGCCAGCAGTGTCTCAACTACCACAGATACGCAGTATTTT. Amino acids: CASSVSTTTDTQYF.

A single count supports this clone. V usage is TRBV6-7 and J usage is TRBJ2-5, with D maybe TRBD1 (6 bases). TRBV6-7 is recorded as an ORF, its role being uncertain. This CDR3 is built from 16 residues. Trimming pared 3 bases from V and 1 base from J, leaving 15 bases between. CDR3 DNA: TGTGCCAGCAGTTATATCAGGGGAGCCACCCAAGAGACCCAGTACTTC. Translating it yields CASSYIRGATQETQYF.

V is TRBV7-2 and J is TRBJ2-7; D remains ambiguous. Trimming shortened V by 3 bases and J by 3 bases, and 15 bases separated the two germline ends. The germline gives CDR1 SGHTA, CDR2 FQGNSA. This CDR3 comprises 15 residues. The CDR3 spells CASSFGHLLNYEQYF. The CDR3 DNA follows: TGTGCCAGCAGCTTTGGGCACCTTCTAAACTACGAGCAGTACTTC.

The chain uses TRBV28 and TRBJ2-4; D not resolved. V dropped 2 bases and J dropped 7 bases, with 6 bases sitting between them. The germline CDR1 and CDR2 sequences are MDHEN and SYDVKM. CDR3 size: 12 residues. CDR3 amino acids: CASSLVSNIQYF. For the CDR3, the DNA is TGTGCCAGCAGTTTAGTCTCGAACATTCAGTACTTC.